These T cell receptor beta chains were read from a single sample in a study of T-cell memory formation after mild COVID-19. TCRdb itself ran the 5' RACE reads through MiXCR, one entry per CDR3 protein. The table lists a few hundred thousand distinct CDR3 sequences, about 20% of them singletons, with around 8.4% in the top ten. Sequencing was carried out using PBMCs or a T cell subset sorted from them (not recorded which). The source of these receptors is an adult woman who had mild COVID-19 (a few samples of this study predate the infection). Cell type and time point are not known. Both conserved end residues are part of each CDR3. The D gene is left open where the match is weak. Some rows have no size entry. The others give once, few or many, or a class for an expanded clone.

NA | few | TRBJ2-2 | TRBV7-3 | CASSSLGNSELFF | TGTGCCAGCAGCTCCCTGGGAAACTCGGAGCTGTTTTTT
NA | NA | TRBJ1-6 | TRBV18 | CASSHDGTSNSPLHF | TGTGCCAGCTCCCATGACGGGACTTCTAATTCACCCCTCCACTTT
TRBD1 | NA | TRBJ2-7 | TRBV20-1 | CSARATGGVYEQYF | TGCAGTGCTAGAGCCACAGGGGGTGTCTACGAGCAGTACTTC
NA | NA | TRBJ1-2 | TRBV29-1 | CSASGRFHYGYTF | TGCAGCGCCTCGGGCAGGTTTCACTATGGCTACACCTTC
NA | few | TRBJ2-2 | TRBV6-2/TRBV6-3 | CASSKAGELFF | TGTGCCAGCTCGAAGGCCGGGGAGCTGTTTTTT
TRBD1 | NA | TRBJ1-5 | TRBV18 | CASSPGQALWPQHF | TGTGCCAGCTCACCAGGACAGGCTTTATGGCCCCAGCATTTT
NA | few | TRBJ1-6 | TRBV5-6 | CASSLLGAISSYNSPLHF | TGTGCCAGCAGCTTGTTGGGGGCGATAAGCTCCTATAATTCACCCCTCCACTTT
TRBD2 | few | TRBJ2-1 | TRBV11-2 | CASSFSGTSGENEQFF | TGTGCCAGCAGCTTTTCGGGGACTAGCGGAGAAAATGAGCAGTTCTTC
NA | NA | TRBJ2-5 | TRBV5-1 | CASSLVGLARETQYF | TGCGCCAGCAGCTTGGTCGGGCTAGCGAGGGAGACCCAGTACTTC
NA | few | TRBJ2-3 | TRBV29-1 | CSVSSVLADTQYF | TGCAGCGTTAGTTCAGTCCTCGCAGATACGCAGTATTTT
NA | NA | TRBJ1-6 | TRBV4-3 | CASSQDADSPLHF | TGCGCCAGCAGCCAAGATGCGGATTCACCCCTCCACTTT
NA | NA | TRBJ1-6 | TRBV12-3/TRBV12-4 | CASSTPDRLFSPLHF | TGTGCCAGCAGTACCCCCGACAGGTTGTTTTCACCCCTCCACTTT
TRBD1 | NA | TRBJ1-1 | TRBV11-2 | CASTRSTPGQRMNTEAFF | TGTGCCAGCACCAGGAGCACACCGGGACAGCGAATGAACACTGAAGCTTTCTTT
NA | few | TRBJ1-2 | TRBV4-3 | CASSQDIGGHDYGYTF | TGCGCCAGCAGCCAAGATATCGGGGGGCACGACTATGGCTACACCTTC
TRBD2 | NA | TRBJ2-7 | TRBV27 | CASSSILLAGANEQYF | TGTGCCAGCAGCTCTATTTTGCTAGCGGGAGCTAACGAGCAGTACTTC
TRBD1 | few | TRBJ1-5 | TRBV20-1 | CSASPTGVGQPQHF | TGCAGTGCTAGCCCCACAGGGGTTGGTCAGCCCCAGCATTTT
TRBD1 | few | TRBJ1-1 | TRBV12-3/TRBV12-4 | CASSLTGGAFF | TGTGCCAGCAGTTTGACAGGGGGGGCTTTCTTT
NA | NA | TRBJ2-3 | TRBV6-5 | CASSYGGSSTDTQYF | TGTGCCAGCAGTTATGGGGGGTCCTCCACAGATACGCAGTATTTT
TRBD2 | few | TRBJ2-1 | TRBV3-1 | CASSQDPSGVIEQFF | TGTGCCAGCAGCCAAGATCCTAGCGGGGTTATTGAGCAGTTCTTC
NA | few | TRBJ2-1 | TRBV5-1 | CASSLAASEHNEQFF | TGCGCCAGCAGCTTGGCGGCTAGCGAGCACAATGAGCAGTTCTTC
NA | NA | TRBJ1-1 | TRBV5-6 | CASSLKARVRIEAFF | TGTGCCAGCAGCTTGAAGGCCAGGGTGCGGATTGAAGCTTTCTTT
NA | few | TRBJ2-7 | TRBV7-9 | CASSLGPGREQYF | TGTGCCAGCAGCTTAGGTCCCGGTCGGGAGCAGTACTTC
TRBD2 | few | TRBJ2-1 | TRBV7-6 | CASSILAGGSYNEQFF | TGTGCCAGCAGCATCCTAGCGGGTGGCTCCTACAATGAGCAGTTCTTC
NA | few | TRBJ2-7 | TRBV14 | CASSQGTSVVYEQYF | TGTGCCAGCAGCCAAGGGACATCGGTTGTATACGAGCAGTACTTC
TRBD2 | few | TRBJ2-3 | TRBV7-9 | CASSFVSGGTDTQYF | TGTGCCAGCAGCTTTGTCAGCGGGGGCACAGATACGCAGTATTTT
NA | many | TRBJ2-1 | TRBV7-9 | CASSLIDRGNEQFF | TGTGCCAGCAGCTTAATTGATAGAGGCAATGAGCAGTTCTTC
TRBD1 | NA | TRBJ2-7 | TRBV5-1 | CASSLRGQGAGEQYF | TGCGCCAGCAGCCTTCGTGGACAGGGAGCGGGTGAGCAGTACTTC
NA | few | TRBJ1-5 | TRBV4-1 | CASSQGEGSQPQHF | TGCGCCAGCAGCCAGGGGGAAGGGAGTCAGCCCCAGCATTTT
TRBD1 | NA | TRBJ1-1 | TRBV7-2 | CASSLPGQGRGEAFF | TGTGCCAGCAGCCTACCGGGACAGGGAAGAGGCGAAGCTTTCTTT
NA | few | TRBJ1-2 | TRBV15 | CATSVRVLSGYTF | TGTGCCACCAGCGTCAGGGTGCTCTCCGGCTACACCTTC
NA | NA | TRBJ2-7 | TRBV2 | CASVGEGAYEQYF | TGTGCCAGCGTCGGGGAAGGAGCCTACGAGCAGTACTTC
NA | NA | TRBJ2-7 | TRBV12-3/TRBV12-4 | CASSGTLTGEQYF | TGTGCCAGCAGTGGCACCTTGACCGGCGAGCAGTACTTC
NA | NA | TRBJ2-2 | TRBV29-1 | CSVEMRQNTGELFF | TGCAGCGTTGAAATGCGGCAGAACACCGGGGAGCTGTTTTTT
NA | few | TRBJ2-7 | TRBV7-9 | CASSPSGVEQYF | TGTGCCAGCAGCCCCTCGGGGGTGGAGCAGTACTTC
TRBD1 | NA | TRBJ1-1 | TRBV20-1 | CSDPHHRTGNTEAFF | TGCAGTGATCCACACCACAGGACAGGGAACACTGAAGCTTTCTTT
TRBD2 | NA | TRBJ2-5 | TRBV4-2 | CASSKARTSGGETQYF | TGTGCCAGCAGCAAAGCCCGGACTAGCGGGGGCGAGACCCAGTACTTC
NA | few | TRBJ2-1 | TRBV12-3/TRBV12-4 | CASSFGQMRNEQFF | TGTGCCAGCAGTTTTGGGCAGATGCGCAATGAGCAGTTCTTC
NA | few | TRBJ2-7 | TRBV4-3 | CASSFGPGSLEQYF | TGCGCCAGCAGCTTTGGCCCTGGCTCTTTGGAGCAGTACTTC
NA | few | TRBJ2-7 | TRBV5-1 | CASSSPGVYEQYF | TGCGCCAGCAGCTCCCCGGGAGTCTACGAGCAGTACTTC
NA | few | TRBJ2-3 | TRBV5-1 | CASSGRATDTQYF | TGCGCCAGCAGCGGAAGAGCCACAGATACGCAGTATTTT
NA | many | TRBJ2-3 | TRBV5-4 | CASSPGLSTDTQYF | TGTGCCAGCAGCCCAGGACTTAGCACAGATACGCAGTATTTT